This T cell receptor beta chain was captured by sequencing in a study of blood T cell repertoires in COVID-19. Study context: PBMCs, B-cell-depleted T cells, or T cells provided the cDNA or gDNA that made up the material.

In the study's own analysis: From reference gene primer amplification, estimates of nucleated cell counts were derived. The assay was immunoSEQ multiplex PCR, and TCRdb's table has in-frame clones only and misses some. Clone size and V and J calls were adopted from that table, with D and trimming inferred from the DNA. Of hundreds of thousands of clones in the sample, roughly nine tenths are singletons; the top ten hold approximately 1%. CDR3 length: 14 amino acids. Germline values: CDR1 SGHRS, CDR2 YFSETQ. V was cut by 3 bases and J by 0 bases, with 9 bases left in between. Each participant's cohort was designated according to participant-reported clinical history. Recovery among Cohort 3 donors was established by two negative PCRs, clearance, or symptom resolution.

Sequenced sample: PBMCs or T cells enriched from blood (not recorded which). This sequence originates from a man younger than 35 who had recovered from COVID-19. The rearrangement joins TRBV5-1 to TRBJ1-1, with D possibly matching TRBD1 (5 bases). This chain's CDR3 is CASSWGELNTEAFF. CDR3 nucleotides: TGCGCCAGCAGCTGGGGGGAGTTGAACACTGAAGCTTTCTTT.